This passage covers 15 T cell receptor beta chains from one sample sequenced in a study of CD8 T cells in Susac syndrome. The authors reverse transcribed about 0.5 to 1 ug RNA with random hexamers. TCRdb analysed the immunoSEQ multiplex PCR reads with MiXCR anew, one entry per CDR3 protein. The repertoire holds around 62,000 distinct CDR3 sequences, with around 90% as singletons. The source material was CD8+ T cells from PBMCs. These receptors were taken from a human donor in good health.

This chain uses TRBV9 with TRBJ2-1, with D hard to call. V dropped 2 bases and J dropped 0 bases, with 9 bases sitting between them. This CDR3 region has 15 residues. Germline V gene data show CDR1 as SGDLS and CDR2 as YYNGEE. CDR3 coding DNA: TGTGCCAGCAGCGTCCCCGGCGGCTCCTACAATGAGCAGTTCTTC. It yields the protein CASSVPGGSYNEQFF.

This clonotype was picked up a small number of times. The chain's CDR3 is CASSAYPDPGNTIYF. For the CDR3, the DNA is TGTGCCAGCAGTGCGTACCCGGACCCTGGAAACACCATATATTTT. V is TRBV6-1 and J is TRBJ1-3; D is unresolved. Germline V gene lookup returns CDR1 MNHNS and CDR2 SASEGT. V shed 4 bases and J shed 2 bases, with 12 bases lying between them. CDR3 length: 15 residues.

The V call is TRBV3-1, the J call TRBJ2-7; D may be TRBD1 (8 bases). The CDR3 loop spans 16 amino acids. Trimming cost V 4 bases and J 3 bases, with 19 bases left between them. CDR1 is LGHDT, CDR2 YNNKEL, per germline (reference sequence). The CDR3 loop reads CASSPAEQGGDYEQYF. For the CDR3, the DNA is TGTGCCAGCAGCCCTGCTGAACAGGGGGGGGACTACGAGCAGTACTTC.

The chain uses TRBV4-3 and TRBJ2-1; D unresolved. CDR1 is LGHNA, CDR2 YSLEER, per germline. The V and J ends lost 2 bases and 0 bases respectively, with 8 bases between them. The CDR3 spans 15 residues. CDR3 sequence reads: CASSQLTSSYNEQFF. The CDR3 DNA reads TGCGCCAGCAGCCAATTAACAAGCTCCTACAATGAGCAGTTCTTC.

The chain has TRBV6-1 and TRBJ2-7, with a weak D call TRBD2 (6 bases). V was shortened by 3 bases and J by 5 bases, with 17 bases between the two germline ends. The V gene's germline CDR1 is MNHNS and CDR2 SASEGT. The CDR3 covers 15 residues. CDR3 nucleotide sequence: TGTGCCAGCAGTGAGGTTTGGGGGGACGGCCACGAGCAGTACTTC. The encoded protein is CASSEVWGDGHEQYF.

V is TRBV2 and J is TRBJ1-2; D is uncertain. The V gene lost 2 bases and the J gene lost 0 bases, with 10 bases spanning the gap. Germline values: CDR1 SNHLY, CDR2 FYNNEI. The CDR3 covers 15 residues. The DNA of the CDR3 is TGTGCCAGCAGTGAATTCCGGGGAGCTAACTATGGCTACACCTTC. Its translation: CASSEFRGANYGYTF.

The CDR3 spells CASSLVQGHNEQFF. CDR3 coding DNA: TGTGCCAGCAGCTTAGTACAGGGGCACAATGAGCAGTTCTTC. The chain is built from TRBV7-2 and TRBJ2-1, with 7 bases fitting TRBD1. V lost 1 base to trimming and J lost 5 bases; unmatched junction nucleotides: 2. This CDR3 is 14 amino acids long. CDR1 is SGHTA, CDR2 FQGNSA, per germline.

This clonotype was detected once. One end of the junction does not line up with germline, which may come from a read error. The chain links TRBV12-3 or TRBV12-4 to TRBJ2-3, with 10 nucleotides matching TRBD2. This CDR3 has 15 amino acids. CDR3 sequence: CAGRKPSGGADTQYF. The CDR3 DNA follows: TGTGCCGGCAGAAAGCCTAGCGGGGGCGCAGATACGCAGTATTTT.

The CDR3 here is CAWSVEENEQYF. CDR3 sequence (DNA): TGTGCCTGGAGTGTAGAAGAGAACGAGCAGTACTTC. The chain joins TRBV30 to TRBJ2-7; D ambiguous. The germline V gene encodes CDR1 GTSNPN and CDR2 SVGIG (reference sequence). The germline V and J ends were trimmed by 0 bases and 5 bases, with 8 bases remaining between them. This CDR3 contains 12 residues. Drawing the rest from reference TRBV30 and TRBJ2-7, the complete variable domain is SQTIHQWPATLVQPVGSPLSLECTVEGTSNPNLYWYRQAAGRGLQLLFYSVGIGQISSEVPQNLSASRPQDRQFILSSKKLLLSDSGFYLCAWSVEENEQYFGPGTRLTVT.

This chain connects TRBV10-3 to TRBJ2-7; the D gene is possibly TRBD2 (5 bases). The germline V and J ends were trimmed by 3 bases and 2 bases, with 17 bases remaining between them. The CDR3 is 16 residues long. Germline CDR1 and CDR2: ENHRY and SYGVKD. DNA of the CDR3: TGTGCCATCAGTGATAGCCGGGAAGTTTGGACCTACGAGCAGTACTTC. It translates to CAISDSREVWTYEQYF.

V gene TRBV2 combines with J gene TRBJ2-3, with D hard to call. This CDR3 has 15 residues. Germline V gene lookup returns CDR1 SNHLY and CDR2 FYNNEI. V lost 6 bases, J lost 10 bases, and 23 bases lay in between. CDR3 nucleotides: TGTGCCAGCAGAGAAAACGCCAACCTACAGTATGCGCAGTATTTT. Its translation is CASRENANLQYAQYF. Variable domain in full (rest from reference TRBV2 and TRBJ2-3): EPEVTQTPSHQVTQMGQEVILRCVPISNHLYFYWYRQILGQKVEFLVSFYNNEISEKSEIFDDQFSVERPDGSNFTLKIRSTKLEDSAMYFCASRENANLQYAQYFGPGTRLTVL.

This rearrangement joins TRBV7-6 to TRBJ1-3; D is unresolved. Germline values: CDR1 SGHVS, CDR2 FNYEAQ. There are 14 residues in the CDR3. Deletions cut 1 base from V and 0 bases from J, with 4 bases between. In DNA, the CDR3 is TGTGCCAGCAGCTTAGTCGGCTCTGGAAACACCATATATTTT. It yields the protein CASSLVGSGNTIYF.

The chain is built from TRBV7-6 and TRBJ1-1, with D maybe TRBD1 (6 bases). This CDR3 is built from 12 residues. Trimming shortened V by 4 bases and J by 7 bases, and 10 bases separated the two germline ends. CDR1 and CDR2 (germline): SGHVS, FNYEAQ. The CDR3 nucleotides read TGTGCCAGCAGCTCTCCGACAGGTGAAGCTTTCTTT. Its protein product is CASSSPTGEAFF.

The gene calls are TRBV28 and TRBJ1-2; tentatively, D is TRBD1 (5 bases). CDR1 MDHEN and CDR2 SYDVKM come from the germline V gene. This CDR3 region has 14 residues. V dropped 3 bases and J dropped 2 bases, with 10 bases sitting between them. CDR3 residues: CASSFSDRNYGYTF. Here the CDR3 DNA reads TGTGCCAGCAGTTTTTCAGACAGAAACTATGGCTACACCTTC.

The chain recombines TRBV27 with TRBJ2-3; no reliable D call. CDR3 length equals 14 residues. V lost 2 bases, J lost 5 bases, and 11 bases lay in between. CDR1 is MNHEY, CDR2 SMNVEV, per germline (reference sequence). Here the CDR3 DNA reads TGTGCCAGCAGTTTAAGGCTGCTTAGAGATACGCAGTATTTT. Translation: CASSLRLLRDTQYF.